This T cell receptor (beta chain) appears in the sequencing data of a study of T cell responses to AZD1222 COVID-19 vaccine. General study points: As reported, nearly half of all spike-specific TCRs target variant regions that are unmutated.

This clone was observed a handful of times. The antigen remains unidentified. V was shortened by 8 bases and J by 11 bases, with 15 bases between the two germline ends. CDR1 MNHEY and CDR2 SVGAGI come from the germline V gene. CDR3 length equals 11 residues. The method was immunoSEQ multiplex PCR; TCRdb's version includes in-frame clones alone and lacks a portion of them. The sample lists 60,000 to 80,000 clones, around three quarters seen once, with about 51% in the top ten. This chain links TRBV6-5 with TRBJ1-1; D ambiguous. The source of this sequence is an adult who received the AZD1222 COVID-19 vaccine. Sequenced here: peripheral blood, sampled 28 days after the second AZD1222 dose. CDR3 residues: CASEFMSTAFF. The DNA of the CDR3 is TGTGCCAGCGAGTTTATGTCAACGGCTTTCTTT.